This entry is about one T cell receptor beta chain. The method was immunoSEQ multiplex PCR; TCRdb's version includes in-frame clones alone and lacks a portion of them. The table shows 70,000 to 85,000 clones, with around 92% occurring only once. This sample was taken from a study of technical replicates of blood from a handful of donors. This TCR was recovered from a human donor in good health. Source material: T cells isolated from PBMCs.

CDR3 bases: TGTGCCAGCAGGGCTAGTTCAACCGGGGAGCTGTTTTTT. It encodes CASRASSTGELFF. This chain uses TRBV6-1 with TRBJ2-2; no reliable D call. The CDR3 sequence is 13 residues long. V was clipped by 6 bases and J by 5 bases, with 10 bases between them. Germline CDR1 and CDR2: MNHNS and SASEGT.